Listed below are T cell receptor beta chains from one sample, sequenced in a study of blood T cell repertoires in COVID-19. Only in-frame clones appear in the TCRdb table, and some are missing; sequencing was by immunoSEQ multiplex PCR. Of 160,000 or so clones detected, over 80% appear once; the ten largest clones hold 3.9%. The sequenced material came from peripheral blood. The source of these receptors is a woman in her sixties who had recovered from COVID-19. CDR3s leave out the opening cysteine and the closing phenylalanine or tryptophan. The D gene is left open where the match is weak.

V gene	CDR3 length	D gene	CDR3 protein
TRBV27	12	TRBD1	ASGDRDTNEKLF
TRBV9	15	TRBD1	ASSVAGTGGSHYGYT
TRBV6-1	11	-	ASTGGRGNTIY
TRBV4-3	15	TRBD2	ASSQGYSGGAGDTQY
TRBV24-1	12	-	ATSDVSYNSPLH
TRBV5-1	12	TRBD1	ASSLDRGAETQY
TRBV6-5	12	TRBD1	ASSKGQGVLGYT
TRBV14	12	TRBD1	ASSPNRGLGGYT
TRBV2	12	-	ASAPTSMNTEAF
TRBV19	14	TRBD2	ASSIQRGGGTGELF
TRBV5-1	13	-	ASSLLGSRDNEQF
TRBV5-1	12	TRBD1	ASSSTGSTDTQY
TRBV5-4	13	TRBD1	ASSAGQGDYTEAF
TRBV5-1	12	TRBD1	ASSLSQGADTQY
TRBV2	13	-	ASHFQGSANYGYT